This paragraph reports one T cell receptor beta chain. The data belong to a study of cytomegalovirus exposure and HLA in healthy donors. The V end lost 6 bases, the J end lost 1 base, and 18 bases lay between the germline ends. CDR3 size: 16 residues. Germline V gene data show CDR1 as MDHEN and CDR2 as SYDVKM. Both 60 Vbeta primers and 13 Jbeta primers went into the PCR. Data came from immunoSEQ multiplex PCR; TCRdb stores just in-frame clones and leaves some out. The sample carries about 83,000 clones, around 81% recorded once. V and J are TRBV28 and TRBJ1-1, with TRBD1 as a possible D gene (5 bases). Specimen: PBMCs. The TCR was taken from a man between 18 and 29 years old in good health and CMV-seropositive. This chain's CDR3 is CASSLWGGIGNTEAFF. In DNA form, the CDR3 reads TGTGCCAGCAGCCTATGGGGGGGAATCGGGAACACTGAAGCTTTCTTT.